One T cell receptor beta chain is described in this entry. This clonotype was recorded many times. Its antigen remains unidentified. No base-level quality is on record; no much larger clone is a single base apart. This entry comes from a study of spatial heterogeneity in lung cancer (dated by TCRdb to 2018 to 2020). Background on the whole study: More beta-chain than alpha-chain transcripts were consistently detected, likely reflecting higher beta-chain transcript abundance. The study quantitatively compared TCR alpha and beta repertoires across multiple tumor regions, matched nontumor lung and blood in non-small cell lung cancer. A strong correlation was found between TCR transcript counts in tumor regions and a T cell transcriptional module score from matched bulk RNA-seq. In the raw uncorrected reads, each unique combination of TCR and UMI appeared more than ten times on average. Nonsynonymous mutation counts, determined by whole-exome sequencing of tumor tissue, were related to TCR repertoire features. At surgery, 200 or so tumor regions, 61 to 75 matched nontumor lung samples and 45 to 60 PBMC samples were TCR-sequenced for both alpha and beta chains.

Per the publication, the time point label means: sample taken at primary tumor resection. Samples were obtained from 70 to 85 patients with early-stage, untreated non-small cell lung cancer from the lung TRACERx cohort. For TCR sequencing, whole RNA was extracted from tumor and nontumor lung tissue, or from cryopreserved PBMC samples, and no cell sorting was done. Only patients with enough RNA available from two or more tumor regions were chosen for TCR sequencing. A lung pathologist reviewed the tumor and adjacent nontumor lung specimens before the specimens were selected. Receptor libraries were prepared by 5' RACE. Sequenced using a NextSeq 500. In the TCR library protocol, a unique molecular identifier was attached to each TCR cDNA molecule so that PCR and sequencing errors could be corrected. As for the authors' bioinformatics: TCR identification, UMI-based error correction and CDR3 extraction were performed with Decombinator tools. Expanded TCRs were defined as those above a frequency of 2 per 1,000, corresponding to the top 1% of the tumor frequency distribution. Expanded tumor TCRs statistically deemed absent (corrected P<0.05) from at least one tumor region were classed as regional, and all other expanded tumor TCRs were classed as ubiquitous. Renyi diversity was computed with the R vegan package after each repertoire had been subsampled 100 times to 5,000 TCRs. CDR3 similarity networks were built from amino acid triplet string-kernel similarity, with CDR3s being connected when pairwise similarity was above 0.82. TCRdb trimmed public reads at Q25 via fastp, called clones via MiXCR and kept in-frame beta chains. Duplicate CDR3 protein sequences are folded into a single record with the most common DNA and genes. TCRdb, rather than the study authors, made the V and J calls. A total of 25,000 to 30,000 distinct CDR3 sequences appear in this sample, roughly 6.9% of them only once. Clones ranked in the top ten supply 24% of the sample.

The study at large found these results: TCR-seq was estimated to cover only about 7.6% of tumor T cells for alpha chains and 13% to 15% for beta chains. The count of ubiquitous expanded TCRs correlated with the count of ubiquitous nonsynonymous mutations, and the count of regional expanded TCRs correlated with the count of regional nonsynonymous mutations. Confirming at a functional level the hypothesis that regional TCRs recognize regional mutations was considered to require additional single-cell paired TCR alpha and beta sequencing. The tumor nonsynonymous mutation count correlated with the number of expanded intratumoral alpha and beta TCRs.

CDR1 MDHEN and CDR2 SYDVKM were looked up in the germline V gene. CDR3 length: 13 amino acids, cysteine to phenylalanine. Kept here is only the CDR3 DNA, which spans 39 bases and is read in frame from base 1. The V and J ends are trimmed by 6 bases and 7 bases, leaving 12 bases between them. This clonotype originated in a male donor with early-stage non-small cell lung cancer. The sequences come from lung tumor tissue, collected at surgery. In this chain, TRBV28 is recombined with TRBJ2-2; tentative D gene TRBD2, with 5 bases matching. The CDR3 region: CASSFASGGELFF. The DNA sequence follows: TGTGCCAGCAGCTTCGCCAGCGGCGGGGAGCTGTTTTTT.